The 20 T cell receptor beta chains listed next were all sequenced from one sample in a study of blood T cell repertoires in COVID-19. TCRdb's table, derived via immunoSEQ multiplex PCR, lists solely in-frame clones and lacks some. This repertoire shows 20,000 or so clones, 80% to 85% found once; its top ten account for 3.2%. What was sequenced was peripheral blood. These receptors were obtained from a middle-aged man with acute or convalescent COVID-19.

This clone was observed a single time. The genes are TRBV5-5 and TRBJ2-3; the match to TRBD2 covers 12 bases. The CDR3 is made up of 16 amino acids. Per germline, CDR1 SGHKS and CDR2 YYEKEE (reference sequence). Unmatched junction bases numbered 8, after V lost 3 bases and J lost 6 bases. The CDR3 protein is CASSYDLAGGPDTQYF. The CDR3 nucleotides are TGTGCCAGCAGCTACGATCTAGCGGGGGGGCCCGATACGCAGTATTTT. Filled out from reference TRBV5-5 and TRBJ2-3, the complete variable domain reads DAGVTQSPTHLIKTRGQQVTLRCSPISGHKSVSWYQQVLGQGPQFIFQYYEKEERGRGNFPDRFSARQFPNYSSELNVNALLLGDSALYLCASSYDLAGGPDTQYFGPGTRLTVL.

The chain employs TRBV7-8 and TRBJ1-5, with D hard to call. Deletions cut 1 base from V and 0 bases from J, with 7 bases between. Germline values: CDR1 SGHVS, CDR2 FQNEAQ. The CDR3 contains 15 residues. CDR3 residues: CASSLGRGSNQPQHF. The CDR3 region has the DNA TGTGCCAGCAGCTTAGGTCGGGGTAGCAATCAGCCCCAGCATTTT. The whole variable domain, remainder taken from reference TRBV7-8 and TRBJ1-5, is GAGVSQSPRYKVAKRGQDVALRCDPISGHVSLFWYQQALGQGPEFLTYFQNEAQLDKSGLPSDRFFAERPEGSVSTLKIQRTQQEDSAVYLCASSLGRGSNQPQHFGDGTRLSIL.

The chain links TRBV19 to TRBJ1-6; unclear D gene. V lost 6 bases, J lost 0 bases, and 12 bases lay in between. Germline V gene lookup returns CDR1 LNHDA and CDR2 SQIVND (reference sequence). The CDR3 totals 16 residues. The CDR3, as DNA: TGTGCCAGTAGAACTATGAGTGGCTCCTATAATTCACCCCTCCACTTT. This codes for CASRTMSGSYNSPLHF.

This clone was recorded once. This CDR3 is CASRVATGVATGYTF. The CDR3 region has the DNA TGTGCCAGCAGGGTTGCTACAGGGGTCGCCACTGGCTACACCTTC. V is TRBV7-9 and J is TRBJ1-2; 7 bases align to TRBD1. Germline lookup yields CDR1 SEHNR and CDR2 FQNEAQ (reference sequence). The CDR3 contains 15 residues. V lost 6 bases and J lost 7; bases outside the gene matches: 14.

This chain links TRBV4-1 with TRBJ2-7; D gene ambiguous. CDR1 is MGHRA, CDR2 YSYEKL, per germline. Between the trimmed V and J ends, which lost 5 bases and 1 base, there was a span of 21 bases. The CDR3 has 17 residues. The CDR3 here is CASSKLAQVGPSYEQYF. The CDR3 DNA is TGCGCCAGCAGCAAATTGGCTCAGGTTGGTCCATCCTACGAGCAGTACTTC.

The V gene is TRBV7-6, the J gene TRBJ1-6; D not certain. Germline CDR1 reads SGHVS; CDR2 reads FNYEAQ. The CDR3 is 17 amino acids. V shed 1 base and J shed 0 bases, with 10 bases lying between them. DNA for the CDR3: TGTGCCAGCAGCTTAGGGCCCGCTAGCTCCTATAATTCACCCCTCCACTTT. This gives the protein CASSLGPASSYNSPLHF. Full variable domain (missing parts from reference TRBV7-6 and TRBJ1-6): GAGVSQSPRYKVTKRGQDVALRCDPISGHVSLYWYRQALGQGPEFLTYFNYEAQQDKSGLPNDRFSAERPEGSISTLTIQRTEQRDSAMYRCASSLGPASSYNSPLHFGNGTRLTVT.

The chain combines TRBV9 with TRBJ1-1; 7 bases are a match to TRBD1. CDR3 length: 17 residues. J gave up 0 bases and V 4 bases, and 12 bases lay outside the gene matches. Germline-derived CDR1 and CDR2 are SGDLS and YYNGEE. The CDR3 spells CASSPGGASLMNTEAFF. CDR3 DNA: TGTGCCAGCAGCCCAGGGGGTGCCAGCCTTATGAACACTGAAGCTTTCTTT.

V and J are TRBV27 and TRBJ1-2, with 7 bases identical to TRBD1. With V trimmed by 7 bases and J by 9 bases, 8 bases remained unmatched. This CDR3 spans 12 amino acids. In germline, CDR1 is MNHEY, CDR2 SMNVEV (reference sequence). DNA for the CDR3: TGTGCCAGCAAGCCAGGGGGTTCTAGCTACACCTTC. This sequence encodes CASKPGGSSYTF.

The J gene is TRBJ2-1, the V gene TRBV3-1 (or the pseudogene TRBV3-2), with 9 positions matching TRBD2. Trimming at V came to 1 base and at J to 4 bases, leaving 5 bases not matched to a gene. There are 16 residues in the CDR3. Germline V CDR1 and CDR2: LGHDT, YNNKEL (reference sequence). CDR3 region: CASSQARGRAYNEQFF. The CDR3 nucleotides are TGTGCCAGCAGCCAAGCCCGCGGGAGGGCATACAATGAGCAGTTCTTC.

This rearrangement joins TRBV19 to TRBJ1-2, with TRBD1 matching over 8 bases. CDR1 is LNHDA and CDR2 is SQIVND in the germline V gene (reference sequence). With 7 bases clipped from V and 0 bases from J, the junction kept 4 bases outside the gene matches. There are 14 residues in the CDR3. This chain's CDR3 is CASKLQGANYGYTF. Here the CDR3 DNA reads TGTGCCAGTAAGCTACAGGGGGCTAACTATGGCTACACCTTC.

The CDR3 nucleotides read TGTGCCACCAGCAGAAGGAGGGGGAGGGGAGATACGCAGTATTTT. This codes for CATSRRRGRGDTQYF. The chain couples TRBV15 to TRBJ2-3; tentatively, D is TRBD2 (7 bases). CDR3 length: 15 residues. Germline CDR1 and CDR2: LNHNV and YYDKDF (reference sequence). Trimming stripped 2 bases from V and 5 bases from J, with 14 bases between.

This clone was observed a single time. The chain combines TRBV7-6 with TRBJ2-4; maybe TRBD1 (6 bases). From germline, CDR1 is SGHVS and CDR2 FNYEAQ. The CDR3 spans 16 residues. Trimming cost V 2 bases and J 1 base, with 12 bases left between them. CDR3 nucleotides: TGTGCCAGCAGCTTACCCCCAGGGGAGGCCAAAAACATTCAGTACTTC. Translated: CASSLPPGEAKNIQYF.

This clone was seen more than once but under ten times. The chain carries TRBV5-1 and TRBJ1-1; D is uncertain. The V end was cut by 4 bases, the J end by 1 base, with 11 bases between. This CDR3 comprises 14 residues. CDR1 is SGHRS, CDR2 YFSETQ, per germline. The CDR3 nucleotides read TGCGCCAGCAGCCAGGACTTGGGGAACACTGAAGCTTTCTTT. The encoded protein is CASSQDLGNTEAFF.

This clone appeared a single time. V and J are TRBV27 and TRBJ2-1; TRBD2 matches at 8 bases. The CDR3 has 12 residues. V dropped 4 bases and J dropped 14; count of bases not matched to a gene: 7. The germline V gene encodes CDR1 MNHEY and CDR2 SMNVEV (reference sequence). In DNA form, the CDR3 reads TGTGCCAGCAGTTCAACCGGGACTAGTGAGTTCTTC. Translation gives CASSSTGTSEFF.

The rearrangement links TRBV28 to TRBJ1-1; 10 positions match TRBD1. Germline V gives CDR1 MDHEN, CDR2 SYDVKM. Unmatched junction bases numbered 13, after V lost 10 bases and J lost 5 bases. The CDR3 sequence is 15 residues long. CDR3 amino acids: CATELGQGDRTEAFF. The CDR3 coding sequence is TGTGCCACCGAACTAGGACAGGGGGATCGTACTGAAGCTTTCTTT.

The chain has TRBV5-4 and TRBJ1-1; D is possibly TRBD1 (5 bases). The CDR3 has 15 amino acids. Germline values: CDR1 SGHNT, CDR2 YYREEE (reference sequence). Trimming removed 6 bases at V and 6 bases at J, with 21 bases between. In DNA form, the CDR3 reads TGTGCCAGCACTCCGACGCCAGGGTTCGATCCTGAAGCTTTCTTT. The encoded protein is CASTPTPGFDPEAFF. Full variable domain (missing parts from reference TRBV5-4 and TRBJ1-1): ETGVTQSPTHLIKTRGQQVTLRCSSQSGHNTVSWYQQALGQGPQFIFQYYREEENGRGNFPPRFSGLQFPNYSSELNVNALELDDSALYLCASTPTPGFDPEAFFGQGTRLTVV.

V and J are TRBV11-2 and TRBJ1-6; 8 bases map to TRBD1. V lost 1 base, J lost 9 bases, and 2 bases stayed unmatched. Germline V CDR1 and CDR2: SGHAT, FQNNGV. The CDR3 totals 14 residues. CDR3 sequence: CASSLGTGTSPLHF. The CDR3 DNA is TGTGCCAGCAGCTTAGGGACAGGGACTTCACCCCTCCACTTT.

V usage is TRBV6-6 and J usage is TRBJ1-6, with 7 bases lining up with TRBD1. The CDR3 contains 16 residues. The V gene's germline CDR1 is MNHNY and CDR2 SVGAGI (reference sequence). V trimming: 6 bases; J trimming: 5 bases; junction bases outside the gene matches: 10. The CDR3 nucleotides read TGTGCCAGCAGATCCCAAAGGGGGCCGAATAATTCACCCCTCCACTTT. Translated: CASRSQRGPNNSPLHF.

V is TRBV5-4 and J is TRBJ2-5; 8 positions agree with TRBD2. The CDR3 is 14 residues long. J lost 1 base, V lost 4 bases, and 3 bases had no gene match. Per germline, CDR1 SGHNT and CDR2 YYREEE (reference sequence). CDR3 DNA sequence: TGTGCCAGCAGCCCGGGGGGGATCCAAGAGACCCAGTACTTC. Its protein is CASSPGGIQETQYF.

The rearrangement links TRBV6-5 to TRBJ1-6; D may be TRBD1 (5 bases). Trimming shortened V by 6 bases and J by 10 bases, and 16 bases separated the two germline ends. Germline V CDR1 and CDR2: MNHEY, SVGAGI. This CDR3 is built from 14 residues. CDR3 bases: TGTGCCAGCAGCCGCTCAGGGTTGGGATCACCCCTCCACTTT. Its protein is CASSRSGLGSPLHF.